This T cell receptor (beta chain) is drawn from a study of blood T cells in healthy people across ages. Whole-study results and caveats: Higher diversity and more naive CD4+ cells were features of long-lived donors, compared to aged donors.

Alongside a J-beta primer mix, a sample-barcoded 5' primer served in a second PCR lasting roughly 7 to 11 cycles. TCRdb reprocessed the 5' RACE reads with MiXCR, giving one entry per CDR3 protein. The sample has about 1 million distinct CDR3 sequences, under 45% seen once. With respect to this clonotype: Its antigen remains unknown.

The receptor was isolated from a woman aged 55-75 years in good health. The sequenced sample consisted of blood.

CDR3 in amino acids: CASSLRGYDTDTQYF. Here the CDR3 DNA reads TGTGCCAGCAGCTTGCGGGGCTACGACACAGATACGCAGTATTTT. V and J are TRBV13 and TRBJ2-3, with a possible D match to TRBD2 (6 bases). The CDR3 runs 15 residues. V was shortened by 3 bases and J by 2 bases, with 12 bases between the two germline ends. Germline assignment: CDR1 PRHDT and CDR2 FYEKMQ (reference sequence).